The sequence of this T cell receptor (beta chain) was determined in a study of blood T cell repertoires in COVID-19. About the study: Samples of COVID-19 (acute and convalescent) were obtained from the United States, Italy and Spain. PBMCs, B-cell-depleted T cells, or T cells were the source of the cDNA or gDNA that made up the material.

In the authors' methods: Using reference gene primer amplification, nucleated cell counts were estimated. Profiled with immunoSEQ multiplex PCR; TCRdb holds only in-frame clones, not every one. That table is the source of V, J and clone size, and D and trimming were worked out from the DNA. Of roughly 160,000 clones listed, 80% to 90% were seen once; the top ten hold approximately 10%. CDR1 LGHNA and CDR2 YNFKEQ come from the germline V gene. Trimming removed 1 base at V and 6 bases at J, with 18 bases between. The CDR3 is made up of 16 amino acids. A Seattle source enrolled patients during active infection and followed them longitudinally.

Input material: peripheral blood. The receptor comes from a woman in her sixties or seventies with COVID-19, enrolled during active disease. The gene calls are TRBV4-2 and TRBJ1-2, with D possibly TRBD1 on 5 matching bases. The DNA for the CDR3 is TGTGCCAGCAGCCAAGGCCTGGACTCTGGGGGGGATGGCTACACCTTC. It is translated as CASSQGLDSGGDGYTF.